This paragraph reports one T cell receptor (beta chain). These data come from a study of identifying expanded T cells in peripheral blood. Measured with immunoSEQ multiplex PCR; TCRdb has only the in-frame clones, and not every one. The profile shows under 70,000 clones, around 87% of them singletons. The TCR comes from a person aged 18 to 75 in good health. The specimen was blood.

The CDR3 sequence: CASSLPGQGVSGQYF. Written as DNA, the CDR3 is TGTGCCAGCAGCTTACCGGGACAGGGAGTATCTGGGCAGTACTTC. This sequence joins TRBV5-4 and TRBJ2-7; 9 bases agree with TRBD1. This CDR3 spans 15 amino acids. V dropped 2 bases and J dropped 9; count of bases not matched to a gene: 12. Germline V lookup: CDR1 SGHNT, CDR2 YYREEE (reference sequence).